What follows describes a single TCR beta chain. Its antigen remains unknown. This specimen comes from a study of cytomegalovirus exposure and HLA in healthy donors. The CDR3 is 13 residues long. Trimming shortened V by 7 bases and J by 6 bases, and 16 bases separated the two germline ends. Per the germline V gene, CDR1 is MNHEY and CDR2 is SVGAGI. General observations from the study: In an earlier analysis, in some 540 donors, most V segments appeared productive either ~87% or ~30% of the time. Rare TCR sequences predominated, though certain public TCRs were found in many donors.

Amplification used 60 Vbeta primers and 13 Jbeta primers. The data were produced by immunoSEQ multiplex PCR, yet TCRdb's version contains in-frame clones alone and is incomplete. Here the sample spans about 55,000 clones, about 69% being singletons. V usage is TRBV6-5 and J usage is TRBJ2-7, with a tentative D call TRBD2 (7 bases). Sequenced input: PBMCs. The receptor's source is a man aged 35-49 years in good health and CMV-seropositive. The CDR3 here is CASKWGGGVEQYF. In DNA form, the CDR3 reads TGTGCCAGCAAATGGGGAGGGGGGGTCGAGCAGTACTTC.